The 25 T cell receptor beta chains below come from one sample, sequenced in a study of T cell responses to AZD1222 COVID-19 vaccine. Measured with immunoSEQ multiplex PCR; TCRdb has only the in-frame clones, and not every one. The sample yields 88,000 or so clones, about 89% seen once. Sample: peripheral blood, taken 28 days after the second AZD1222 dose. The receptors derive from an adult who received the AZD1222 COVID-19 vaccine.

The chain uses TRBV6-5 and TRBJ1-1, with D hard to call. The germline V and J ends were trimmed by 2 bases and 5 bases, with 9 bases remaining between them. CDR1 is MNHEY and CDR2 is SVGAGI in the germline V gene. The CDR3 contains 13 residues. The CDR3 DNA reads TGTGCCAGCAGTTACCCTCAATCGACTGAAGCTTTCTTT. Encoded protein: CASSYPQSTEAFF.

The chain carries TRBV7-9 and TRBJ2-1; TRBD1 matches 8 bases. The CDR3 spans 14 residues. Germline lookup yields CDR1 SEHNR and CDR2 FQNEAQ (reference sequence). J was trimmed by 4 bases and V by 5 bases; bases with no gene match: 4. The CDR3 reads CASSPQGGYNEQFF. Here the CDR3 DNA reads TGTGCCAGCAGCCCACAGGGGGGATACAATGAGCAGTTCTTC.

This clone was observed a single time. The rearrangement links TRBV3-1 (or the pseudogene TRBV3-2) to TRBJ1-2; 10 bases agree with TRBD1. Trimming cost V 5 bases and J 5 bases; bases outside gene matches: 5. Germline CDR1 is LGHDT and CDR2 is YNNKEL (reference sequence). This CDR3 region has 14 residues. The DNA of the CDR3 is TGTGCCAGCAGCTTCGGGACAGGGGCTTATGGCTACACCTTC. It translates to CASSFGTGAYGYTF.

This clone occurred once. V usage is TRBV30 and J usage is TRBJ1-2; perhaps TRBD1 as D (6 bases). The CDR3 consists of 13 residues. CDR1 is GTSNPN, CDR2 SVGIG, per germline (reference sequence). Trimming took 5 bases from V and 8 from J, leaving 18 bases between them. The CDR3 region has the DNA TGTGCCTGGGTTGGTGTGGGGGGCACCGGCTACACCTTC. This codes for CAWVGVGGTGYTF. The whole variable domain, filled in from reference TRBV30 and TRBJ1-2, reads SQTIHQWPATLVQPVGSPLSLECTVEGTSNPNLYWYRQAAGRGLQLLFYSVGIGQISSEVPQNLSASRPQDRQFILSSKKLLLSDSGFYLCAWVGVGGTGYTFGSGTRLTVV.

This clone came up once. CDR3 in DNA: TGTGCCAGCAGCCCAAGACCTGAGAGGGCTGAAGCTTTCTTT. It is translated as CASSPRPERAEAFF. The chain is built from TRBV5-6 and TRBJ1-1; D not resolved. V was pared by 4 bases and J by 6 bases, with 16 bases between. Germline lookup yields CDR1 SGHDT and CDR2 YYEEEE. This CDR3 has 14 amino acids.

The chain carries TRBV29-1 and TRBJ1-2; 7 bases line up with TRBD1. The CDR3 loop spans 11 amino acids. Germline CDR1 reads SQVTM; CDR2 reads ANQGSEA. The ends lost 7 bases at V and 4 bases at J; junction bases unmatched: 3. CDR3 protein: CSGGGLYGYTF. Here the CDR3 DNA reads TGCAGCGGAGGGGGCCTCTATGGCTACACCTTC.

This clone occurred a few times. This chain connects TRBV7-9 to TRBJ2-5, with a possible D match to TRBD1 (6 bases). The CDR3 loop spans 14 amino acids. Trimming left V 2 bases short and J 5 bases short, with 12 bases between. CDR1 is SEHNR and CDR2 is FQNEAQ in the germline V gene (reference sequence). The CDR3 loop is CASSLTGTGETQYF. The CDR3 DNA is TGTGCCAGCAGCTTAACAGGGACGGGGGAGACCCAGTACTTC.

This chain uses TRBV5-5 with TRBJ1-2, with no clear D. The CDR3 consists of 13 residues. Per the germline V gene, CDR1 is SGHKS and CDR2 is YYEKEE (reference sequence). Between the trimmed V and J ends, which lost 0 bases and 2 bases, there was a span of 5 bases. The CDR3 region has the DNA TGTGCCAGCAGCTTGGAAGTGAACTATGGCTACACCTTC. Translation: CASSLEVNYGYTF.

J is TRBJ2-1 and V is TRBV7-3, with 10 bases aligning to TRBD2. This CDR3 contains 16 residues. With 5 bases clipped from V and 9 bases from J, the junction kept 13 bases outside the gene matches. From germline, CDR1 is SGHTA and CDR2 FQGTGA. CDR3 protein: CASSPVAGGGVREQFF. CDR3 DNA sequence: TGTGCCAGCAGCCCAGTAGCGGGGGGCGGTGTTCGTGAGCAGTTCTTC.

The CDR3 reads CASSIRDNQPQHF. CDR3 sequence (DNA): TGTGCCAGTAGTATTAGGGATAATCAGCCCCAGCATTTT. The chain combines TRBV19 with TRBJ1-5; D is uncertain. Deletions cut 3 bases from V and 4 bases from J, with 7 bases between. The CDR3 is 13 residues long. CDR1 and CDR2 (germline): LNHDA, SQIVND (reference sequence).

The J gene is TRBJ2-7, the V gene TRBV11-2; TRBD1 matches at 11 bases. This CDR3 is built from 16 residues. The ends lost 2 bases at V and 11 bases at J; junction bases unmatched: 14. The germline V gene has CDR1 SGHAT and CDR2 FQNNGV. The CDR3 sequence: CASSLNWGTRDRGKYF. In DNA form, the CDR3 reads TGTGCCAGCAGCTTAAATTGGGGAACCCGGGACAGGGGGAAGTACTTC.

V and J are TRBV4-1 and TRBJ1-3; a weak D match, TRBD1 (6 bases). Between the trimmed V and J ends, which lost 4 bases and 2 bases, there was a span of 15 bases. Germline V lookup: CDR1 MGHRA, CDR2 YSYEKL. This CDR3 is built from 16 residues. DNA of the CDR3: TGCGCCAGCAGCCGAGGGGGAACAGGACCTGGAAACACCATATATTTT. This gives the protein CASSRGGTGPGNTIYF.

V is TRBV6-5 and J is TRBJ2-7; D ambiguous. V shed 0 bases and J shed 4 bases, with 7 bases lying between them. CDR3 length: 13 residues. CDR1 is MNHEY and CDR2 is SVGAGI in the germline V gene. The CDR3 coding sequence is TGTGCCAGCAGTTACTCGGAAAGATACGAGCAGTACTTC. It specifies CASSYSERYEQYF.

V gene TRBV18 combines with J gene TRBJ2-7; TRBD2 matches at 7 bases. The CDR3 has 18 residues. The germline gives CDR1 KGHSH, CDR2 LQKENI. V gave up 3 bases and J gave up 3 bases; unmatched junction bases: 17. This chain's CDR3 is CASSPRVRVAGVRYEQYF. Here the CDR3 DNA reads TGTGCCAGCTCACCGCGGGTTCGTGTTGCGGGGGTCCGCTACGAGCAGTACTTC. Full variable domain (outside the CDR3, taken from reference TRBV18 and TRBJ2-7): NAGVMQNPRHLVRRRGQEARLRCSPMKGHSHVYWYRQLPEEGLKFMVYLQKENIIDESGMPKERFSAEFPKEGPSILRIQQVVRGDSAAYFCASSPRVRVAGVRYEQYFGPGTRLTVT.

The CDR3 nucleotides are TGTGCCAGCTCTAGGACAGGGGTCGACTATGGCTACACCTTC. Translating it yields CASSRTGVDYGYTF. The chain combines TRBV18 with TRBJ1-2; TRBD1 aligns across 9 bases. CDR1 and CDR2 from the germline V gene are KGHSH and LQKENI. The CDR3 spans 14 residues. J gave up 3 bases and V 6 bases, and 5 bases lay outside the gene matches.

A single count supports this clone. V usage is TRBV2 and J usage is TRBJ1-6; 9 bases align to TRBD1. The CDR3 length is 17 residues. Germline values: CDR1 SNHLY, CDR2 FYNNEI. Trimming removed 4 bases from V and 10 bases from J; junction bases left unmatched: 14. This CDR3 reads CASSVRTGALTGSPLHF. The CDR3 coding sequence is TGTGCCAGCAGTGTTCGGACAGGGGCCTTGACGGGATCACCCCTCCACTTT.

A word on this clone: One junction end does not reproduce the germline sequence, and a read error may be involved. The chain carries TRBV7-8 and TRBJ2-3; no definite D call. The CDR3 contains 12 residues. Per germline, CDR1 SGHVS and CDR2 FQNEAQ. The CDR3 is CVSSPRSNTQYF. The CDR3 DNA reads TGTGTCAGCAGCCCACGTAGCAATACGCAGTATTTT. Combining the CDR3 with reference TRBV7-8 and TRBJ2-3 gives the whole variable domain GAGVSQSPRYKVAKRGQDVALRCDPISGHVSLFWYQQALGQGPEFLTYFQNEAQLDKSGLPSDRFFAERPEGSVSTLKIQRTQQEDSAVYLCVSSPRSNTQYFGPGTRLTVL.

The chain combines TRBV6-5 with TRBJ1-2; 9 bases are a match to TRBD1. Germline assignment: CDR1 MNHEY and CDR2 SVGAGI. V trimming: 0 bases; J trimming: 9 bases; junction bases outside the gene matches: 8. The CDR3 length is 15 residues. The CDR3 sequence: CASSYSAGQGYSYTF. In nucleotides, the CDR3 is TGTGCCAGCAGTTACTCGGCAGGACAGGGGTATAGCTACACCTTC.

The chain recombines TRBV18 with TRBJ1-5; 8 bases align to TRBD1. Germline V CDR1 and CDR2: KGHSH, LQKENI. The ends lost 8 bases at V and 2 bases at J; junction bases unmatched: 2. The CDR3 is made up of 13 amino acids. Here the CDR3 reads CASGQGGNQPQHF. The CDR3 region has the DNA TGTGCCAGCGGACAGGGAGGCAATCAGCCCCAGCATTTT.

The genes are TRBV2 and TRBJ1-1, with D uncertain. V shed 3 bases and J shed 3 bases, with 8 bases lying between them. CDR1 is SNHLY and CDR2 is FYNNEI in the germline V gene. There are 13 residues in the CDR3. The chain's CDR3 is CASSEIEDTEAFF. DNA for the CDR3: TGTGCCAGCAGTGAGATCGAAGACACTGAAGCTTTCTTT.

The chain uses TRBV11-2 and TRBJ2-7; the D is unclear. The V gene lost 8 bases and the J gene lost 0 bases, with 17 bases spanning the gap. The length of the CDR3 is 15 residues. The germline V gene has CDR1 SGHAT and CDR2 FQNNGV. The CDR3 nucleotides are TGTGCCAGCGGCCGAGGCGGCAGTATCTCCTACGAGCAGTACTTC. This codes for CASGRGGSISYEQYF. The complete variable domain, with remaining parts taken from reference TRBV11-2 and TRBJ2-7, reads EAGVAQSPRYKIIEKRQSVAFWCNPISGHATLYWYQQILGQGPKLLIQFQNNGVVDDSQLPKDRFSAERLKGVDSTLKIQPAKLEDSAVYLCASGRGGSISYEQYFGPGTRLTVT.

This chain joins TRBV18 and TRBJ1-5; no reliable D call. CDR3 size: 13 residues. The germline V gene encodes CDR1 KGHSH and CDR2 LQKENI. Trimming took 4 bases from V and 0 from J, leaving 4 bases between them. This chain's CDR3 is CASSQGSNQPQHF. CDR3 nucleotide sequence: TGTGCCAGCTCACAAGGTAGCAATCAGCCCCAGCATTTT.

This rearrangement joins TRBV12-3 or TRBV12-4 to TRBJ2-7; D is uncertain. The CDR3 runs to 13 residues. Trimming took off 5 bases at V and 2 bases at J, with 10 bases between the two ends. For the CDR3, the DNA is TGTGCCAGCAGTGCCCAAAGGGCCTACGAGCAGTACTTC. Amino acids: CASSAQRAYEQYF.

This clone was picked up one time. The chain uses TRBV5-1 and TRBJ1-5; 7 nucleotides align to TRBD1. The germline V gene has CDR1 SGHRS and CDR2 YFSETQ. The CDR3 has 15 residues. Trimming cost V 5 bases and J 6 bases; bases outside gene matches: 11. The CDR3 sequence is CASRQGTGESQPQHF. In nucleotides, the CDR3 is TGCGCCAGCAGACAGGGGACGGGGGAAAGTCAGCCCCAGCATTTT.

The J gene is TRBJ1-4, the V gene TRBV30; a weak D match, TRBD1 (6 bases). Germline loops: CDR1 GTSNPN, CDR2 SVGIG (reference sequence). Trimming took off 1 base at V and 4 bases at J, with 10 bases between the two ends. This CDR3 contains 14 residues. The CDR3 DNA follows: TGTGCCTGGAGTGCTACAGGGTTTAATGAAAAACTGTTTTTT. Protein: CAWSATGFNEKLFF. Using reference TRBV30 and TRBJ1-4 for the parts outside the CDR3, the full variable domain is SQTIHQWPATLVQPVGSPLSLECTVEGTSNPNLYWYRQAAGRGLQLLFYSVGIGQISSEVPQNLSASRPQDRQFILSSKKLLLSDSGFYLCAWSATGFNEKLFFGSGTQLSVL.